This T cell receptor (beta chain) was identified in a study of CD8+CD57+ T cells in acquired aplastic anemia (dated by TCRdb to the late 2010s). Regarding the study in general: A mean of approximately 3 ug of DNA, ranging from about 0.2 to 27.4 ug, was extracted from sorted CD4+ and CD8+ cells.

In the study, sorted CD4+ and CD8+ blood T cells from patients with severe aplastic anemia and from healthy subjects underwent deep sequencing of TCR repertoires. Ficoll-Paque density gradient centrifugation was used to isolate peripheral blood mononuclear cells. Before DNA extraction, CD4+ and CD8+ T cells were sorted by FACS or by magnetic beads. TCR beta VDJ combination and CDR3 sequence profiling used genomic DNA as the template. TCR repertoire sequencing was run on an Illumina HiSeq 2000. As for the original processing: TRBV/TRBJ rearrangement plots, CDR3 size and DJ length profiles, and Simpson's diversity index were used to evaluate the repertoires. The most abundant DNA sequence in the deep sequencing data was defined as the immunodominant clone. CDR3 amino acid sequences were checked for sharing between subjects and were compared against published repertoires and the VDJdb database. TCRdb took the public reads, trimmed them with fastp at Q25, ran MiXCR for clone calling and kept in-frame beta chains. CDR3 protein duplicates are merged, each entry listing the most common genes and DNA. The V and J calls shown here were made by TCRdb, not taken from the authors' results. The sample has 250,000 to 300,000 distinct CDR3 sequences on record, around 60% of them singletons. The top ten clonotypes cover 8% of the sample.

CDR3 length: 20 amino acids, cysteine to phenylalanine. The CDR3 DNA has 60 bases and is translated from base 1. V ends up 2 bases short and J 0 bases short, with an unmatched junction base count of 14. Overall results and qualifications from the work: Although roughly 29 CD8+ CDR3 sequences were shared by patients and controls, these sequences appeared highly expressed in patients and within the immunodominant clones of patients. CD8+ Simpson's diversity did not differ significantly between patients and healthy controls (P=0.060).

As regards this clonotype: No cognate antigen has been identified for it. The sample holds no much larger clone one base away, and base qualities are not on file.

The sequence links TRBV6-7 to TRBJ1-3; a stretch of 9 junction bases matches TRBD1. TRBV6-7 is recorded as an ORF, its role being uncertain. This sequence was found in a human donor with severe aplastic anemia or a healthy control (not recorded which). The specimen was sorted CD4+, CD8+, or CD8+CD57+ T cells (not recorded which) from PBMCs. The base sequence is TGTGCCAGCAGTTACGATGGGGAACAGGGGGCGCGGGTCTCTGGAAACACCATATATTTT. Translated, it gives CASSYDGEQGARVSGNTIYF.